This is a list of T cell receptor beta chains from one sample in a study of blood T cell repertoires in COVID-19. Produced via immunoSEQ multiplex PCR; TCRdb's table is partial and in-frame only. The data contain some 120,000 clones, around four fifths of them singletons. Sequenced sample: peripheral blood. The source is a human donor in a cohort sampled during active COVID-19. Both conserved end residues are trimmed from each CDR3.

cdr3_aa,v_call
ASSPRIRGGAGANVLT,TRBV18
ASTPSQGFGEAF,TRBV27
ASSSEISSSAF,TRBV5-1
AISEPGLVFNEQF,TRBV10-3
ASSQVAGGPYEQF,TRBV3-1/TRBV3-2
ASGGGSLSYT,TRBV12-3/TRBV12-4
ASNTGTAYGYT,TRBV12-3/TRBV12-4
ASSFLTVELF,TRBV12-3/TRBV12-4
ASSFLAGGSSPYEQY,TRBV11-2
ASSLDNFSYGYT,TRBV5-4
ASSRGAYNSPLH,TRBV27
ASKYGGSSYEQY,TRBV6-5
ASSRDTSYEQY,TRBV12-3/TRBV12-4
ASSLEVYQPQH,TRBV27
ASRRDSNTGELF,TRBV7-8
ASAGEGEQY,TRBV3-1/TRBV3-2
ASYRENTGELF,TRBV5-4
ASSPWGGAPPYGYT,TRBV3-1/TRBV3-2
ASSESGGFAIDTQY,TRBV6-1
ASSQVTANTGELF,TRBV3-1/TRBV3-2
ASSLSTEAF,TRBV12-3/TRBV12-4
ATSDRQHPDTQY,TRBV24-1
ASGQASNTEAF,TRBV5-4
ASSEGVQGNQPQH,TRBV6-1
ASSAQGNTEAF,TRBV19
ASSLVLGGTSPLH,TRBV5-8
ASSLETTYEQY,TRBV7-9
ASSQDQGQGYTDTQY,TRBV4-1
ASSQGRGLNSPLH,TRBV3-1/TRBV3-2